The subject of this entry is one T cell receptor (beta chain). The entry originates in a study of cytomegalovirus exposure and HLA in healthy donors. The PCR had 60 Vbeta and 13 Jbeta primers. Assay used: immunoSEQ multiplex PCR; TCRdb lists only in-frame clones, some missing. The sample yields 150,000 to 200,000 clones, of which the top ten take up 0.65% to 0.9%. The CDR3 has 13 amino acids. V was shortened by 2 bases and J by 7 bases, with 9 bases between the two germline ends. Germline V gene data show CDR1 as SGHAT and CDR2 as FQNNGV. This chain uses TRBV11-2 with TRBJ1-5; no clear D. This clonotype originated in a woman between 18 and 29 years old in good health and CMV-seropositive. The sequenced sample consisted of PBMCs. CDR3 sequence: CASSLRFGQPQHF. DNA of the CDR3: TGTGCCAGCAGCTTAAGGTTCGGGCAGCCCCAGCATTTT.